These 9 T cell receptor beta chains came from one sample sequenced in a study of T cell responses to AZD1222 COVID-19 vaccine. The assay was immunoSEQ multiplex PCR, and TCRdb's table has in-frame clones only and misses some. The sample consists of around 100,000 clones, around nine tenths of them appearing once. Sequencing was performed on peripheral blood, taken on day 0 of AZD1222 vaccination. Every receptor here comes from an adult in good health.

This chain links TRBV6-5 with TRBJ1-1; D is unresolved. Trimming pared 8 bases from V and 1 base from J, leaving 14 bases between. Germline-derived CDR1 and CDR2 are MNHEY and SVGAGI. CDR3 length: 14 residues. The CDR3 loop is CASSLRGGNTEAFF. In DNA form, the CDR3 reads TGTGCCAGCTCCTTGAGAGGAGGGAACACTGAAGCTTTCTTT.

V is TRBV19 and J is TRBJ1-2; TRBD1 matches 7 bases. Germline V gene lookup returns CDR1 LNHDA and CDR2 SQIVND (reference sequence). The CDR3 runs to 15 residues. The J segment lost 2 bases and the V segment lost 5 bases, leaving 8 bases of the junction unmatched. The CDR3 DNA reads as TGTGCCAGTAGTGAATCCGGGACAGCCAACTATGGCTACACCTTC. Residues: CASSESGTANYGYTF.

The chain is built from TRBV7-9 and TRBJ1-4, with TRBD1 matching over 7 bases. Germline loops: CDR1 SEHNR, CDR2 FQNEAQ (reference sequence). The ends lost 6 bases at V and 6 bases at J; junction bases unmatched: 10. The CDR3 totals 15 residues. CDR3: CASSRPQGVDEKLFF. Here the CDR3 DNA reads TGTGCCAGCAGTCGCCCTCAGGGGGTTGATGAAAAACTGTTTTTT.

This chain uses TRBV5-4 with TRBJ2-2, with no clear D. CDR3 length: 13 residues. Looked up from germline, CDR1 is SGHNT and CDR2 is YYREEE (reference sequence). V dropped 4 bases and J dropped 6 bases, with 10 bases sitting between them. This CDR3 reads CASSSTVPGELFF. CDR3 nucleotide sequence: TGTGCCAGCAGCAGCACAGTTCCCGGGGAGCTGTTTTTT.

V and J are TRBV2 and TRBJ2-7; TRBD1 matches at 10 bases. CDR3 length equals 15 residues. In germline, CDR1 is SNHLY, CDR2 FYNNEI. The ends lost 4 bases at V and 6 bases at J; junction bases unmatched: 9. The CDR3 DNA follows: TGTGCCAGCAGTGTGGGGGACAGGGGTCAGTCCGAGCAGTACTTC. This translates into CASSVGDRGQSEQYF.

CDR3 coding DNA: TGTGCCAGCAGCCCTCGGTTTGGAGATACGCAGTATTTT. It specifies CASSPRFGDTQYF. V is TRBV28 and J is TRBJ2-3; no definite D call. The V and J ends lost 6 bases and 5 bases respectively, with 12 bases between them. The CDR3 is 13 residues long. Germline CDR1 is MDHEN and CDR2 is SYDVKM. Looking up the rest from reference TRBV28 and TRBJ2-3 gives the full variable domain: DVKVTQSSRYLVKRTGEKVFLECVQDMDHENMFWYRQDPGLGLRLIYFSYDVKMKEKGDIPEGYSVSREKKERFSLILESASTNQTSMYLCASSPRFGDTQYFGPGTRLTVL.

The chain carries TRBV5-1 and TRBJ1-1; 11 bases line up with TRBD1. J lost 0 bases, V lost 6 bases, and 4 bases had no gene match. The germline CDR1 and CDR2 sequences are SGHRS and YFSETQ. The CDR3 spans 15 residues. The chain's CDR3 is CASTGTGGMNTEAFF. The CDR3 DNA reads as TGCGCCAGCACCGGGACAGGGGGTATGAACACTGAAGCTTTCTTT.

The chain links TRBV5-1 to TRBJ1-2; the D gene is possibly TRBD1 (5 bases). Trimming removed 0 bases from V and 6 bases from J, with 15 bases in between. Germline CDR1 is SGHRS and CDR2 is YFSETQ. The CDR3 is 15 amino acids. The CDR3 here is CASSLAQPGTDGYTF. The CDR3 DNA sequence: TGCGCCAGCAGCTTGGCGCAGCCCGGGACGGATGGCTACACCTTC.

The chain combines TRBV6-5 with TRBJ1-1; a weak D match, TRBD1 (5 bases). Germline assignment: CDR1 MNHEY and CDR2 SVGAGI. The CDR3 spans 14 residues. Trimming removed 8 bases from V and 5 bases from J, with 18 bases in between. CDR3 residues: CASGTSWELTEAFF. The DNA for the CDR3 is TGTGCCAGCGGGACTAGTTGGGAGTTGACTGAAGCTTTCTTT.